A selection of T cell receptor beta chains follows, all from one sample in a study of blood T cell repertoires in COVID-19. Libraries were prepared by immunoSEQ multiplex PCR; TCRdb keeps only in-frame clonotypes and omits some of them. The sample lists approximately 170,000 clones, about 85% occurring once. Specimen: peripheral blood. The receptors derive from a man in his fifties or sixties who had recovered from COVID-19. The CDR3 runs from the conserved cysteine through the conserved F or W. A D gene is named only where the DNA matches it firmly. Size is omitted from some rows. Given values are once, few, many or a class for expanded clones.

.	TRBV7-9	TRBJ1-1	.	CASSPLKQGMGTEAFF	TGTGCCAGCAGCCCACTTAAACAGGGAATGGGTACTGAAGCTTTCTTT
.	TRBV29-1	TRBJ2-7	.	CSVPRRQEVGEQYF	TGCAGCGTTCCCAGGCGACAGGAGGTTGGGGAGCAGTACTTC
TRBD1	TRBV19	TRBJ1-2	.	CASRSTGTNYGYTF	TGTGCCAGTAGGTCGACAGGGACTAACTATGGCTACACCTTC
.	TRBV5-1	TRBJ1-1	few	CASSLASENTEAFF	TGCGCCAGCAGCTTGGCGTCAGAGAACACTGAAGCTTTCTTT
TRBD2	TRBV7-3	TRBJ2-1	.	CASSHPLAGAGEQFF	TGTGCCAGCAGCCACCCACTAGCGGGGGCGGGTGAGCAGTTCTTC
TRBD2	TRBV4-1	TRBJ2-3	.	CASSQDGGGAGPTDTQYF	TGCGCCAGCAGCCAAGATGGTGGGGGAGCGGGGCCCACAGATACGCAGTATTTT
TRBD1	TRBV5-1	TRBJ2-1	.	CASSYGQGNEQFF	TGCGCCAGCAGCTATGGACAGGGTAATGAGCAGTTCTTC
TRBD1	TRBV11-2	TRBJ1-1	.	CASSLGQGEAFF	TGTGCCAGCAGCTTAGGACAGGGTGAAGCTTTCTTT
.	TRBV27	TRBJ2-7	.	CASAPVQGTYEQYF	TGTGCCAGCGCCCCCGTACAGGGAACCTACGAGCAGTACTTC
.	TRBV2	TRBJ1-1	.	CASSETVSYTEAFF	TGTGCCAGCAGTGAAACGGTTAGTTACACTGAAGCTTTCTTT
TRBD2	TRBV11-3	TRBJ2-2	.	CASSGAGVLENTGELFF	TGTGCCAGCAGCGGAGCGGGGGTTCTGGAAAACACCGGGGAGCTGTTTTTT
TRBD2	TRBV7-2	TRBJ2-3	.	CASNWLAGGPDTQYF	TGTGCCAGCAACTGGCTAGCGGGGGGGCCAGATACGCAGTATTTT
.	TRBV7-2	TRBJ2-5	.	CASSLFQGWKTQYF	TGTGCCAGCAGCTTATTCCAGGGGTGGAAGACCCAGTACTTC
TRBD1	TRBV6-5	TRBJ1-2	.	CASRDRVYGYTF	TGTGCCAGCCGCGACAGGGTCTATGGCTACACCTTC
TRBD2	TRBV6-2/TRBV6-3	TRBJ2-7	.	CASSRREGLASEQYF	TGTGCCAGCAGCAGAAGGGAGGGACTAGCCTCCGAGCAGTACTTC
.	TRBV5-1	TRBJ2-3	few	CASSLGSFSTDTQYF	TGCGCCAGCAGCTTGGGCAGTTTTAGCACAGATACGCAGTATTTT
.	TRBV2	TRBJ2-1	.	CASTPQGGTGEQFF	TGTGCCAGCACACCACAGGGCGGTACCGGTGAGCAGTTCTTC
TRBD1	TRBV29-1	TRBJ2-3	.	CSVGTGGTDTQYF	TGCAGCGTTGGGACAGGGGGCACAGATACGCAGTATTTT
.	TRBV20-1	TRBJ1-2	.	CSASQTGSSINYGYTF	TGCAGTGCTAGTCAAACGGGTAGCTCTATTAACTATGGCTACACCTTC
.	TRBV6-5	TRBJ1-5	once	CASSPNRHLNQPQHF	TGTGCCAGCAGTCCTAACAGACACCTCAATCAGCCCCAGCATTTT
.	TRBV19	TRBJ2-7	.	CASSPGGDYEQYF	TGTGCCAGTAGTCCGGGGGGCGATTACGAGCAGTACTTC
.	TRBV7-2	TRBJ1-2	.	CASSPGGTANYGYTF	TGTGCCAGCAGCCCCGGGGGAACGGCCAACTATGGCTACACCTTC
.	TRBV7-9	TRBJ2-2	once	CASSQSRQGKSTGELFF	TGTGCCAGCAGCCAAAGTCGGCAGGGGAAGAGCACCGGGGAGCTGTTTTTT
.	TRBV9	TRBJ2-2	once	CASSQTRGTGELFF	TGTGCCAGCAGCCAGACTAGAGGGACCGGGGAGCTGTTTTTT
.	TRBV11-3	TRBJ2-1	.	CASSLGYGEDEQFF	TGTGCCAGCAGCTTAGGGTACGGGGAGGATGAGCAGTTCTTC
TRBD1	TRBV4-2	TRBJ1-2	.	CASSPGQGRGANYGYTF	TGTGCCAGCAGCCCCGGACAGGGAAGGGGAGCTAACTATGGCTACACCTTC
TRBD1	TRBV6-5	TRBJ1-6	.	CASSTGQEHSPLHF	TGTGCCAGCAGCACGGGACAGGAACATTCACCCCTCCACTTT
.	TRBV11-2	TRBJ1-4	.	CASSRGGGRNEKLFF	TGTGCCAGCAGCCGGGGGGGCGGTCGTAATGAAAAACTGTTTTTT
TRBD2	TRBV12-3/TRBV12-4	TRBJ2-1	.	CASSSGLGREQFF	TGTGCCAGCAGTTCCGGACTAGGAAGGGAGCAGTTCTTC
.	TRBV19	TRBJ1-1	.	CATSRGPLTTEAFF	TGTGCCACCTCCAGGGGACCCTTGACCACTGAAGCTTTCTTT
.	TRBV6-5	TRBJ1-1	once	CASSPAMNTEAFF	TGTGCCAGCAGCCCCGCTATGAACACTGAAGCTTTCTTT
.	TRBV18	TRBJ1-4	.	CASSPQEPGVSTNEKLFF	TGTGCCAGCTCACCTCAGGAACCGGGGGTCTCAACTAATGAAAAACTGTTTTTT
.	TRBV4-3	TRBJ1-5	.	CASSQDENQPQHF	TGCGCCAGCAGCCAAGATGAGAATCAGCCCCAGCATTTT
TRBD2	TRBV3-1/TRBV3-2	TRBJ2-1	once	CASSQGGGAFTYNEQFF	TGTGCCAGCAGCCAGGGCGGGGGGGCTTTTACCTACAATGAGCAGTTCTTC
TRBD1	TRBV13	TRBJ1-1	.	CASSKQGAPDTEAFF	TGTGCCAGCAGCAAACAGGGGGCGCCGGACACTGAAGCTTTCTTT
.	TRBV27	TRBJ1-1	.	CASSLLGGRITEAFF	TGTGCCAGCAGCCTGCTGGGAGGGCGGATCACTGAAGCTTTCTTT
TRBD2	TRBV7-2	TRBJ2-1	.	CASSPLASGFNEQFF	TGTGCCAGCAGCCCGCTGGCTAGCGGATTCAATGAGCAGTTCTTC
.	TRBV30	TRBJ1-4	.	CAWSQGTNEKLFF	TGTGCCTGGAGTCAGGGTACTAATGAAAAACTGTTTTTT
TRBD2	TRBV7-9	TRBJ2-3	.	CASSLTTSGGVRDTQYF	TGTGCCAGCAGCCTCACGACTAGCGGGGGAGTTAGGGATACGCAGTATTTT
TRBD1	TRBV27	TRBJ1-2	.	CASSPRTGGDYGYTF	TGTGCCAGCAGTCCCCGGACAGGGGGCGACTATGGCTACACCTTC
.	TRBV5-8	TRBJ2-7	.	CASSPEVGESYEQYF	TGTGCCAGCAGCCCCGAGGTAGGGGAAAGCTACGAGCAGTACTTC
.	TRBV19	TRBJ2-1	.	CASSIRSEQFF	TGTGCCAGTAGTATTCGGAGTGAGCAGTTCTTC
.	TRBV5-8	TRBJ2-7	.	CASSKRSGAYEQYF	TGTGCCAGCAGTAAAAGATCCGGGGCCTACGAGCAGTACTTC